This record concerns one T cell receptor beta chain sequence. Its matching antigen is unknown. At one of its ends the junction is not consistent with the germline gene, which may arise from a read error. The sample originates from a study of tumor-infiltrating lymphocytes in primary liver carcinoma. Study at large: Lesions, classed as T1-T3 N0M0, spanned roughly 4 to 10 cm across. Study-wide results and caveats: The use of bulk unsorted samples meant that CD4+ and CD8+ repertoires were not compared.

Out of unsorted whole blood came the blood RNA, and germline DNA was extracted as well. There were only treatment-naive patients, all with chronic HBV infection. This CDR3 spans 16 amino acids. The germline gives CDR1 SGHAT, CDR2 FQNNGV. The authors made TCR beta cDNA from 400 to 600 ng total RNA with a constant-region primer. What produced the TCR beta libraries was three nested multiplex PCR rounds using slightly modified ARM-PCR. Each of the first two PCR rounds ran approximately 11 cycles with TRBV1-TRBV30 forward and C-beta reverse primers. TCRdb processed the multiplex PCR reads anew with MiXCR; each CDR3 protein has one entry. The sample holds 200,000 or so distinct CDR3 sequences, about 61% seen once.

Sequencing was carried out using peripheral blood. The source is a woman aged 60-75 years with primary liver carcinoma and hepatitis B virus infection. This chain links TRBV11-2 with TRBJ2-1, with 9 bases fitting TRBD2. In DNA form, the CDR3 reads TGTGCCAGCAGCTTATTTTCTAGCGGGAATTCCAGTGAGCAGATCTTC. Translating it yields CASSLFSSGNSSEQIF.